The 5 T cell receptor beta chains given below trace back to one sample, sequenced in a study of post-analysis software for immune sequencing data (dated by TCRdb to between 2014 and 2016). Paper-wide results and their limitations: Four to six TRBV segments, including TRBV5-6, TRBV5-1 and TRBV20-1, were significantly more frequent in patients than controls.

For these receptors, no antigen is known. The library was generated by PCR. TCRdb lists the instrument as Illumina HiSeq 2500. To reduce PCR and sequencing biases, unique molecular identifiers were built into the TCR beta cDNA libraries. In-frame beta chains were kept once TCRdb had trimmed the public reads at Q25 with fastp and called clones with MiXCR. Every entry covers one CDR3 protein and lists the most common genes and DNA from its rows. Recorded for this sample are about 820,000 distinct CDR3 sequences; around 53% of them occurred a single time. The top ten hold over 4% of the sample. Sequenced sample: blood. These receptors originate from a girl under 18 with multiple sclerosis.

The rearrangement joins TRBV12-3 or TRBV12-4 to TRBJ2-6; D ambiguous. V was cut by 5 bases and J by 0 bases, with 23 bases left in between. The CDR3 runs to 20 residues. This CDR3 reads CASSPVSSESPISGANVLTF. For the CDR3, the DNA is TGTGCCAGCAGTCCGGTTTCAAGCGAATCACCCATCTCTGGGGCCAACGTCCTGACTTTC.

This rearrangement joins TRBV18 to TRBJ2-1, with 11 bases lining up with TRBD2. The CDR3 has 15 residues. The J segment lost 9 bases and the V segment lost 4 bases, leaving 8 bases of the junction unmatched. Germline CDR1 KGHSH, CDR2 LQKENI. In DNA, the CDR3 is TGTGCCAGCTCACTGGGGACTAGCGGCATGGGTGAGCAGTTCTTC. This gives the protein CASSLGTSGMGEQFF.

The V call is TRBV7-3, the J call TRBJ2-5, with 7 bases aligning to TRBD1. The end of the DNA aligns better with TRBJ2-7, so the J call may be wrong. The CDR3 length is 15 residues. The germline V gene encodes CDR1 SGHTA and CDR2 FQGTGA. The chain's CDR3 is CASSPGVSGGYEQYF. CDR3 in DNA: TGTGCCAGCAGCCCCGGGGTATCAGGGGGCTACGAGCAGTACTTC.

DNA for the CDR3: TGTGCCAGCAGTGCGTCGAACCTTAACACTGAAGCTTTCTTT. Translating gives CASSASNLNTEAFF. The J gene is TRBJ1-1, the V gene TRBV12-3 or TRBV12-4, with D uncertain. V was shortened by 5 bases and J by 2 bases, with 12 bases between the two germline ends. The CDR3 sequence is 14 residues long.

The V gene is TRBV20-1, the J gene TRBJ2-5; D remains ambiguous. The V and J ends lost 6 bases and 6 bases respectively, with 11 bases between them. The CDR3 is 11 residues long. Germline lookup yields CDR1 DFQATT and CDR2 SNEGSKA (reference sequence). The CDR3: CSAVSLQTQYF. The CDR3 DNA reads TGCAGTGCAGTTTCACTGCAGACCCAGTACTTC.